This T cell receptor (beta chain) came from a study of blood T cell repertoires in COVID-19. Study at large: The origin of the acute and convalescent COVID-19 samples was the United States, Italy and Spain. T cells, B-cell-depleted T cells, or PBMCs supplied cDNA or gDNA.

Per the original data handling: Reference gene primer amplification in the assay estimated nucleated cell counts. Assay used: immunoSEQ multiplex PCR; TCRdb lists only in-frame clones, some missing. V and J calls and clone size are given by that table; D and trimming were obtained from the DNA. The sample holds fewer than 110,000 clones, about 91% seen once. V gave up 5 bases and J gave up 4 bases; unmatched junction bases: 10. Germline CDR1 reads MDHEN; CDR2 reads SYDVKM. The CDR3 is 15 residues long. V is TRBV28 and J is TRBJ1-2; 7 bases line up with TRBD1. This sequence originates from a human donor in a cohort sampled during active COVID-19. Specimen: peripheral blood. The CDR3 region has the DNA TGTGCCAGCAGTCTGGGACAGTCCGGTGGCTATGGCTACACCTTC. It translates to CASSLGQSGGYGYTF.